The next 26 T cell receptor beta chains were all read from a single sample in a study of blood T cell repertoires in COVID-19. Clones were sequenced by immunoSEQ multiplex PCR, and TCRdb holds only the in-frame ones, with some missing. The repertoire holds fewer than 80,000 clones, roughly 90% seen once, with about 6% in the top ten. Material for sequencing was peripheral blood. The source is a human donor in a cohort sampled during active COVID-19.

This clone was seen only once. This chain joins TRBV5-1 and TRBJ2-6, with D perhaps matching TRBD1 (6 bases). Germline V gene data show CDR1 as SGHRS and CDR2 as YFSETQ. With 7 bases removed from V and 1 base from J, the gap between germline ends came to 15 bases. The CDR3 is 16 amino acids. The DNA of the CDR3 is TGCGCCAGCGGCAGGGGAGATTTTTCTGGGGCCAACGTCCTGACTTTC. Its protein product is CASGRGDFSGANVLTF. Full variable domain (outside the CDR3, taken from reference TRBV5-1 and TRBJ2-6): KAGVTQTPRYLIKTRGQQVTLSCSPISGHRSVSWYQQTPGQGLQFLFEYFSETQRNKGNFPGRFSGRQFSNSRSEMNVSTLELGDSALYLCASGRGDFSGANVLTFGAGSRLTVL.

J is TRBJ1-5 and V is TRBV21-1. TRBV21-1 is recorded as a pseudogene. The CDR3 extends over 18 amino acids. The CDR3: CASSKVRAEVHSNQPQHF. The CDR3 DNA reads as TGTGCCAGCAGCAAAGTGAGGGCGGAGGTACATAGCAATCAGCCCCAGCATTTT.

The chain uses TRBV12-3 or TRBV12-4 and TRBJ2-5, with TRBD1 matching 10 bases. The CDR3 spans 12 residues. V lost 6 bases, J lost 5 bases, and 0 bases stayed unmatched. The CDR3 spells CASRDRGETQYF. As DNA, the CDR3 is TGTGCCAGCAGGGACAGGGGGGAGACCCAGTACTTC.

The J gene is TRBJ2-1, the V gene TRBV28; 9 bases map to TRBD1. V was clipped by 5 bases and J by 9 bases; unmatched bases: 14. CDR3 size: 16 residues. From germline, CDR1 is MDHEN and CDR2 SYDVKM. Written as DNA, the CDR3 is TGTGCCAGCAGTCTGCCCCGGGACAGGGCGGGGATTGAGCAGTTCTTC. Protein: CASSLPRDRAGIEQFF.

This rearrangement joins TRBV4-2 to TRBJ2-7; 12 nucleotides align to TRBD2. V shed 1 base and J 4 bases; nucleotides not matched to a gene: 5. The CDR3 totals 16 residues. CDR1 LGHNA and CDR2 YNFKEQ come from the germline V gene. CDR3 sequence (DNA): TGTGCCAGCAGCCAAGGTAGCGGACTAGCGGGGTACGAGCAGTACTTC. It translates to CASSQGSGLAGYEQYF.

This chain uses TRBV28 with TRBJ2-1, with 9 positions matching TRBD1. Germline loops: CDR1 MDHEN, CDR2 SYDVKM. V lost 10 bases to trimming and J lost 8 bases; unmatched junction nucleotides: 3. CDR3 size: 11 residues. The CDR3 nucleotides are TGTGCCACAGGACAGGGGCATGAGCAGTTCTTC. The encoded protein is CATGQGHEQFF.

V gene TRBV7-2 combines with J gene TRBJ1-3, with 7 positions matching TRBD1. Germline loops: CDR1 SGHTA, CDR2 FQGNSA. V trimming: 1 base; J trimming: 0 bases; junction bases outside the gene matches: 6. The CDR3 is made up of 17 amino acids. CDR3 region: CASSLVMGQSSGNTIYF. As DNA, the CDR3 is TGTGCCAGCAGCTTAGTTATGGGACAGAGCTCTGGAAACACCATATATTTT.

V usage is TRBV20-1 and J usage is TRBJ2-1, with D maybe TRBD1 (7 bases). Between the trimmed V and J ends, which lost 3 bases and 7 bases, there was a span of 40 bases. The germline V gene has CDR1 DFQATT and CDR2 SNEGSKA (reference sequence). The CDR3 extends over 22 amino acids. In DNA form, the CDR3 reads TGCAGTGCTAGTTCTCCTCCGGGACAGTCTCTGAGGTGGCGGGGCTCTGGGAATGAGCAGTTCTTC. It specifies CSASSPPGQSLRWRGSGNEQFF.

The genes are TRBV5-1 and TRBJ2-5; D may be TRBD1 (6 bases). This CDR3 comprises 16 residues. The germline gives CDR1 SGHRS, CDR2 YFSETQ. Trimming took off 3 bases at V and 3 bases at J, with 18 bases between the two ends. The CDR3 is CASSSTRRGAEETQYF. The CDR3 DNA reads TGCGCCAGCAGCTCAACCCGCAGGGGTGCCGAAGAGACCCAGTACTTC.

The J gene is TRBJ1-1, the V gene TRBV7-3, with 7 nucleotides matching TRBD1. After removal of 5 bases from V and 7 bases from J, the junction contained 4 bases not matched to a gene. Germline CDR1 and CDR2: SGHTA and FQGTGA. This CDR3 is built from 12 residues. The CDR3 DNA sequence: TGTGCCAGCAGCACAGGACAGGATGAAGCTTTCTTT. Residues: CASSTGQDEAFF. The full variable domain, rest sourced from reference TRBV7-3 and TRBJ1-1, is GAGVSQTPSNKVTEKGKYVELRCDPISGHTALYWYRQSLGQGPEFLIYFQGTGAADDSGLPNDRFFAVRPEGSVSTLKIQRTERGDSAVYLCASSTGQDEAFFGQGTRLTVV.

The V call is TRBV9, the J call TRBJ2-7, with TRBD2 as a possible D gene (5 bases). Germline loops: CDR1 SGDLS, CDR2 YYNGEE. Trimming shortened V by 1 base and J by 2 bases, and 22 bases separated the two germline ends. The CDR3 contains 18 residues. The CDR3 loop reads CASSVSPGVGLGAYEQYF. CDR3 bases: TGTGCCAGCAGCGTATCCCCCGGGGTAGGGTTGGGAGCCTACGAGCAGTACTTC.

The chain combines TRBV7-6 with TRBJ2-5; TRBD2 is a possible D gene (6 bases). Germline V gene sequence: CDR1 SGHVS, CDR2 FNYEAQ. Trimming left V 1 base short and J 0 bases short, with 9 bases between. The CDR3 runs to 15 residues. The CDR3 is CASSLVWDYQETQYF. The CDR3 DNA follows: TGTGCCAGCAGCTTAGTTTGGGACTACCAAGAGACCCAGTACTTC.

The J gene is TRBJ2-7, the V gene TRBV28, with D possibly being TRBD1 (5 bases). V was clipped by 6 bases and J by 4 bases, with 16 bases between them. CDR1 is MDHEN, CDR2 SYDVKM, per germline. The CDR3 covers 14 residues. CDR3 residues: CASRNRPESYEQYF. CDR3 DNA sequence: TGTGCCAGCAGGAACAGGCCCGAGAGTTACGAGCAGTACTTC.

V gene TRBV2 combines with J gene TRBJ2-5, with TRBD2 as a possible D gene (6 bases). The CDR3 is made up of 14 amino acids. Trimming cost V 1 base and J 3 bases, with 9 bases left between them. Germline V gene data show CDR1 as SNHLY and CDR2 as FYNNEI. For the CDR3, the DNA is TGTGCCAGCAGTGAAGGCCGGGGGAAAGAGACCCAGTACTTC. Translation: CASSEGRGKETQYF. Filled out from reference TRBV2 and TRBJ2-5, the complete variable domain reads EPEVTQTPSHQVTQMGQEVILRCVPISNHLYFYWYRQILGQKVEFLVSFYNNEISEKSEIFDDQFSVERPDGSNFTLKIRSTKLEDSAMYFCASSEGRGKETQYFGPGTRLLVL.

The V gene is TRBV18, the J gene TRBJ2-3; no clear D gene. Germline CDR1 KGHSH, CDR2 LQKENI. Trimming cost V 6 bases and J 2 bases, with 6 bases left between them. The CDR3 has 12 amino acids. The CDR3 here is CASSTFTDTQYF. As DNA, the CDR3 is TGTGCCAGCTCTACATTCACAGATACGCAGTATTTT.

The chain recombines TRBV6-4 with TRBJ2-1; TRBD2 matches at 7 bases. The CDR3 length is 15 residues. The trim removed 5 bases at V and 2 bases at J, leaving 6 bases unmatched. Germline CDR1 and CDR2: MRHNA and SNTAGT. The CDR3 DNA reads TGTGCCAGCAGTCCTTCTAGCGGTGCCTACAATGAGCAGTTCTTC. Protein sequence: CASSPSSGAYNEQFF.

This clone was detected only a few times. CDR3 residues: CASSVGLAGEQYF. The CDR3 DNA reads as TGTGCCAGCAGCGTGGGACTAGCGGGAGAGCAGTACTTC. The chain couples TRBV11-2 to TRBJ2-7; 13 nucleotides align to TRBD2. CDR3 length: 13 residues. The J segment lost 7 bases and the V segment lost 5 bases, leaving 2 bases of the junction unmatched. The germline V gene has CDR1 SGHAT and CDR2 FQNNGV.

This chain uses TRBV5-1 with TRBJ2-7; 9 positions match TRBD1. Trimming at V came to 2 bases and at J to 1 base, leaving 13 bases not matched to a gene. This CDR3 region has 18 residues. Germline-derived CDR1 and CDR2 are SGHRS and YFSETQ. The CDR3 spells CASSLRIVGTGKSYEQYF. DNA of the CDR3: TGCGCCAGCAGCTTAAGAATTGTGGGGACAGGGAAGTCCTACGAGCAGTACTTC.

This clone appeared a few times. This sequence joins TRBV5-4 and TRBJ2-3, with 7 bases that match TRBD1. The trim removed 0 bases at V and 4 bases at J, leaving 5 bases unmatched. Germline CDR1 reads SGHNT; CDR2 reads YYREEE (reference sequence). The CDR3 extends over 15 amino acids. CDR3 in amino acids: CASSLGNGQADTQYF. CDR3 DNA sequence: TGTGCCAGCAGCTTGGGAAACGGACAGGCAGATACGCAGTATTTT. Full variable domain (rest looked up from reference TRBV5-4 and TRBJ2-3): ETGVTQSPTHLIKTRGQQVTLRCSSQSGHNTVSWYQQALGQGPQFIFQYYREEENGRGNFPPRFSGLQFPNYSSELNVNALELDDSALYLCASSLGNGQADTQYFGPGTRLTVL.

The V and J genes are TRBV28 and TRBJ1-2, with TRBD1 matching over 8 bases. The germline gives CDR1 MDHEN, CDR2 SYDVKM. CDR3 length equals 15 residues. Trimming removed 7 bases from V and 8 bases from J; junction bases left unmatched: 15. The CDR3 region is CASTLSPQGAQGYTF. The CDR3 DNA sequence: TGTGCCAGCACCCTTAGCCCGCAGGGGGCGCAGGGCTACACCTTC.

This clone showed up just a few times. The chain joins TRBV9 to TRBJ2-3; 9 nucleotides align to TRBD2. Losses at the gene ends were 0 bases for V and 6 bases for J; bases not matched to a gene: 8. CDR1 SGDLS and CDR2 YYNGEE come from the germline V gene. The CDR3 has 16 amino acids. This CDR3 is CASSVAGLAGTDTQYF. The CDR3 coding sequence is TGTGCCAGCAGCGTAGCGGGGCTAGCGGGAACTGATACGCAGTATTTT. The full variable domain, its missing parts supplied by reference TRBV9 and TRBJ2-3, is DSGVTQTPKHLITATGQRVTLRCSPRSGDLSVYWYQQSLDQGLQFLIQYYNGEERAKGNILERFSAQQFPDLHSELNLSSLELGDSALYFCASSVAGLAGTDTQYFGPGTRLTVL.

This clone was recorded only once. J is TRBJ2-2 and V is TRBV19; D may be TRBD1 (6 bases). The germline V and J ends were trimmed by 6 bases and 5 bases, with 22 bases remaining between them. Germline V gene sequence: CDR1 LNHDA, CDR2 SQIVND (reference sequence). The CDR3 consists of 17 residues. CDR3 in amino acids: CASRWGWQGMGTGELFF. The DNA of the CDR3 is TGTGCCAGTAGATGGGGTTGGCAGGGGATGGGGACCGGGGAGCTGTTTTTT.

This chain joins TRBV19 and TRBJ1-2; D gene unclear. V gave up 7 bases and J gave up 2 bases, with 8 bases separating them. Germline CDR1 and CDR2: LNHDA and SQIVND (reference sequence). The CDR3 is 12 residues long. CDR3 protein: CASKRINYGYTF. CDR3 in DNA: TGTGCCAGTAAGAGGATAAACTATGGCTACACCTTC.

The rearrangement uses TRBV7-2 and TRBJ2-7, with D perhaps TRBD2 (6 bases). This CDR3 has 13 residues. Germline values: CDR1 SGHTA, CDR2 FQGNSA. V shed 5 bases and J shed 7 bases, with 15 bases lying between them. CDR3 in DNA: TGTGCCAGCAGCGTGATCCCCGGGAGTGAGCAGTACTTC. Translation: CASSVIPGSEQYF.

The chain links TRBV28 to TRBJ1-4, with TRBD1 matching over 8 bases. CDR3 length: 13 residues. V gave up 6 bases and J gave up 15 bases; unmatched junction bases: 12. The germline CDR1 and CDR2 sequences are MDHEN and SYDVKM. CDR3 sequence (DNA): TGTGCCAGCAGCCCACCGGGACAGGTTATAATGTTTTTT. Encoded protein: CASSPPGQVIMFF.

The chain combines TRBV19 with TRBJ1-3, with unresolved D. Germline CDR1 and CDR2: LNHDA and SQIVND (reference sequence). This CDR3 has 15 residues. Trimming shortened V by 5 bases and J by 1 base, and 12 bases separated the two germline ends. The CDR3 nucleotides read TGTGCCAGTAGTCTGTGGGAGAAATCTGGAAACACCATATATTTT. Its translation: CASSLWEKSGNTIYF. Supplemented by reference TRBV19 and TRBJ1-3, the full variable domain reads DGGITQSPKYLFRKEGQNVTLSCEQNLNHDAMYWYRQDPGQGLRLIYYSQIVNDFQKGDIAEGYSVSREKKESFPLTVTSAQKNPTAFYLCASSLWEKSGNTIYFGEGSWLTVV.